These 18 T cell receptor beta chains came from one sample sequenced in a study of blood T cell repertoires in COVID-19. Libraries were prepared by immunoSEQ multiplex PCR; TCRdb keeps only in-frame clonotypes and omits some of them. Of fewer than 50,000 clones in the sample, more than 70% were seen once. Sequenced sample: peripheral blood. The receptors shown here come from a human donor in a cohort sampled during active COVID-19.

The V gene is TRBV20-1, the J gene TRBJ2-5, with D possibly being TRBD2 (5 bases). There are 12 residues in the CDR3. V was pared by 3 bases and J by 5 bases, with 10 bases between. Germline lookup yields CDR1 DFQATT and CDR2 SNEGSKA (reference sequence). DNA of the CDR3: TGCAGTGCTAGTGCGCGGGTTGAGACCCAGTACTTC. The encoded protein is CSASARVETQYF.

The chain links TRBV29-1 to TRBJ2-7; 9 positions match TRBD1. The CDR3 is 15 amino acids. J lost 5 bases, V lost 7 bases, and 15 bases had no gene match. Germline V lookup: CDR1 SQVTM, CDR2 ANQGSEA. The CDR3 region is CSGSKGGQGIDEQYF. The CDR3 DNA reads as TGCAGCGGGTCTAAAGGGGGACAGGGAATCGACGAGCAGTACTTC.

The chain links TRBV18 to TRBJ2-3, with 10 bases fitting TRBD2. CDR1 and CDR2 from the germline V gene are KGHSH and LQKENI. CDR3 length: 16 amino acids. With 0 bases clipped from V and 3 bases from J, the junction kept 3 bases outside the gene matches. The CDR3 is CASSPPASGGTDTQYF. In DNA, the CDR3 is TGTGCCAGCTCACCACCCGCTAGCGGGGGTACAGATACGCAGTATTTT. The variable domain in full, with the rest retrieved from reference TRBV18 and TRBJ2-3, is NAGVMQNPRHLVRRRGQEARLRCSPMKGHSHVYWYRQLPEEGLKFMVYLQKENIIDESGMPKERFSAEFPKEGPSILRIQQVVRGDSAAYFCASSPPASGGTDTQYFGPGTRLTVL.

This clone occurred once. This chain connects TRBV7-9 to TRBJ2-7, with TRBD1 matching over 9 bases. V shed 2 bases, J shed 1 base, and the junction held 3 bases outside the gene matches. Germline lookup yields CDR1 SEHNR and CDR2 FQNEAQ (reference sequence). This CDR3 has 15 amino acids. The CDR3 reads CASSLLGQGSYEQYF. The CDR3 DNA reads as TGTGCCAGCAGCTTATTAGGACAGGGGTCCTACGAGCAGTACTTC.

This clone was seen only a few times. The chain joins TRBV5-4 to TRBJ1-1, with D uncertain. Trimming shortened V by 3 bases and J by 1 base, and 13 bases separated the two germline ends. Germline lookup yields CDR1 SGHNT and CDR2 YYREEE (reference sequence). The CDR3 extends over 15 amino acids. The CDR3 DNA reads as TGTGCCAGCAGCTCCGAGACAAGCAGGAACACTGAAGCTTTCTTT. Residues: CASSSETSRNTEAFF. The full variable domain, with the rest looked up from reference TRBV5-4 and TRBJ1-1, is ETGVTQSPTHLIKTRGQQVTLRCSSQSGHNTVSWYQQALGQGPQFIFQYYREEENGRGNFPPRFSGLQFPNYSSELNVNALELDDSALYLCASSSETSRNTEAFFGQGTRLTVV.

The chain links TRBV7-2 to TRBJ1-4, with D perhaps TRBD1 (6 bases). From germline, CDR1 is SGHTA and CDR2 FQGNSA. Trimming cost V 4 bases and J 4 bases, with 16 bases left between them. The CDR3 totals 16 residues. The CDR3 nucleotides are TGTGCCAGCAGCTCAAACCCGACAGGCTTTAATGAAAAACTGTTTTTT. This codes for CASSSNPTGFNEKLFF.

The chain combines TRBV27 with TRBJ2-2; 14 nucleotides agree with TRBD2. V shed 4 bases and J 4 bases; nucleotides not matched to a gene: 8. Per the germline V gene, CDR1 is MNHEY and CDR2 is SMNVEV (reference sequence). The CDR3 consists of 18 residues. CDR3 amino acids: CASSSTGLAGAITGELFF. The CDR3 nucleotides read TGTGCCAGCAGTTCCACGGGACTAGCGGGGGCCATCACCGGGGAGCTGTTTTTT.

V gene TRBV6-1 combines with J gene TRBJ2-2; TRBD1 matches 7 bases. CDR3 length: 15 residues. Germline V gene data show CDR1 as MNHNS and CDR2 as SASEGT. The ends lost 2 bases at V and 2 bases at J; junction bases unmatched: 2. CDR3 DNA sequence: TGTGCCAGCAGTGAACAAGGGGGCAACACCGGGGAGCTGTTTTTT. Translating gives CASSEQGGNTGELFF.

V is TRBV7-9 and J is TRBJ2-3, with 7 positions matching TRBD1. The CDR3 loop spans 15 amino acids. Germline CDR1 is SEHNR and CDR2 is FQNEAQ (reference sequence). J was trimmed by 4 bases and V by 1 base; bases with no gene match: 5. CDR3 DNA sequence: TGTGCCAGCAGCTTAGGGTCAGGGGGTGCAGATACGCAGTATTTT. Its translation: CASSLGSGGADTQYF.

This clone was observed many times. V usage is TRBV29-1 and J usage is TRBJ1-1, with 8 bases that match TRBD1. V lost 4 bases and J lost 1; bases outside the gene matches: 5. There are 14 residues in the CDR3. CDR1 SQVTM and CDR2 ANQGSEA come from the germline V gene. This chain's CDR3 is CSVAGGAANTEAFF. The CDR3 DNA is TGCAGCGTTGCAGGGGGCGCGGCGAACACTGAAGCTTTCTTT.

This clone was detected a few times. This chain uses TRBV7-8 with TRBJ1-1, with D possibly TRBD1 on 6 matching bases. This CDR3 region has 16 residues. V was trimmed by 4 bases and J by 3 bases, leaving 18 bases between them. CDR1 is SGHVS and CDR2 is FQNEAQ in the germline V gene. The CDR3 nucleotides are TGTGCCAGCAGCTCCATCCGCAGGGGCCAGGACACTGAAGCTTTCTTT. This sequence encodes CASSSIRRGQDTEAFF. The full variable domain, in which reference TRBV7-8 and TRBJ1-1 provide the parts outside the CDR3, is GAGVSQSPRYKVAKRGQDVALRCDPISGHVSLFWYQQALGQGPEFLTYFQNEAQLDKSGLPSDRFFAERPEGSVSTLKIQRTQQEDSAVYLCASSSIRRGQDTEAFFGQGTRLTVV.

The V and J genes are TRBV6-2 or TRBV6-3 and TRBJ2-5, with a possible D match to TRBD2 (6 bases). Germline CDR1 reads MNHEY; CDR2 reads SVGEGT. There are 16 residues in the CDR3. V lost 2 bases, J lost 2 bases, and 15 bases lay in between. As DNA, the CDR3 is TGTGCCAGCAGTTACCTCGGGGGAGGCGGTCAAGAGACCCAGTACTTC. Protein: CASSYLGGGGQETQYF.

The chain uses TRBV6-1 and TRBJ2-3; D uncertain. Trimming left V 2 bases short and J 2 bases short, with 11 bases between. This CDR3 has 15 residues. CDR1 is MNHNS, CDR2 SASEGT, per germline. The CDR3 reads CASSELIGITDTQYF. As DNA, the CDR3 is TGTGCCAGCAGTGAATTAATTGGCATCACAGATACGCAGTATTTT.

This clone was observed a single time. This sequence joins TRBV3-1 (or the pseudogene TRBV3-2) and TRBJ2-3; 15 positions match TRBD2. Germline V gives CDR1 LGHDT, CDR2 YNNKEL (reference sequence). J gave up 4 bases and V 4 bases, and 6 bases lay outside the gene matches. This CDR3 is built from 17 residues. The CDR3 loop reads CASSRSRTSGGADTQYF. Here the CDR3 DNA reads TGTGCCAGCAGCCGATCCCGGACTAGCGGGGGGGCAGATACGCAGTATTTT.

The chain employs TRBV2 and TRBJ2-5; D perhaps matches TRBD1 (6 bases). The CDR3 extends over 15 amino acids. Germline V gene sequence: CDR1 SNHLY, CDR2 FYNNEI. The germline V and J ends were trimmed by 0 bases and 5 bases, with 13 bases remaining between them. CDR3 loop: CASSEAHRVGETQYF. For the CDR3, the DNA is TGTGCCAGCAGTGAAGCCCACAGGGTAGGGGAGACCCAGTACTTC.

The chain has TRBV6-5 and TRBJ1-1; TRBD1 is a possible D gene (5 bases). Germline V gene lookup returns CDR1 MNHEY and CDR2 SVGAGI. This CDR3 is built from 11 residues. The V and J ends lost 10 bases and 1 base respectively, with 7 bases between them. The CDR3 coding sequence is TGTGCCACACAGGAGAACACTGAAGCTTTCTTT. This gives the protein CATQENTEAFF.

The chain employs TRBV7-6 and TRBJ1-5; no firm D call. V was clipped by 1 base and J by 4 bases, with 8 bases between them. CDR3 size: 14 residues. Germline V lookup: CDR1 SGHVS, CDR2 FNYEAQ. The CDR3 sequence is CASSLGTGNQPQHF. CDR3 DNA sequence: TGTGCCAGCAGCTTAGGGACGGGGAATCAGCCCCAGCATTTT.

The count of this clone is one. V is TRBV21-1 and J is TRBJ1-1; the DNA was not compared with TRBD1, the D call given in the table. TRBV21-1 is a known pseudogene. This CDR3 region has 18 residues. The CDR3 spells CASSKATLDRGRNTEAFF. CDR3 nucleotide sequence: TGTGCCAGCAGCAAAGCTACTCTGGACAGGGGTCGGAACACTGAAGCTTTCTTT.